Listed below are T cell receptor beta chains from one sample, sequenced in a study of T cell responses to AZD1222 COVID-19 vaccine. Repertoires were generated with immunoSEQ multiplex PCR, while TCRdb's copy carries only in-frame clones and drops some. The sample consists of about 110,000 clones, around nine tenths of them appearing once. This specimen consisted of peripheral blood, obtained 28 days after the second AZD1222 dose. The receptors were gathered from an adult who received the AZD1222 COVID-19 vaccine. CDR3s include the opening cysteine and the closing phenylalanine or tryptophan. D genes are given only for firm matches. Clone sizes are given selectively: once, few, many, or a class where the clone is expanded.

v_gene: TRBV6-5; j_gene: TRBJ1-3; abundance: -; d_gene: -; CDR3nt: TGTGCCAGCAGACAGTCCTTAGACTCTGGAAACACCATATATTTT; CDR3aa: CASRQSLDSGNTIYF
v_gene: TRBV28; j_gene: TRBJ2-2; abundance: -; d_gene: TRBD2; CDR3nt: TGTGCCAGCAGTTTATTTGCGGGAGGGCCTGGCGGGGAGCTGTTTTTT; CDR3aa: CASSLFAGGPGGELFF
v_gene: TRBV18; j_gene: TRBJ1-2; abundance: -; d_gene: -; CDR3nt: TGTGCCAGCTCACCAGAGGCAGGGGACGGCTACACCTTC; CDR3aa: CASSPEAGDGYTF
v_gene: TRBV9; j_gene: TRBJ2-2; abundance: -; d_gene: -; CDR3nt: TGTGCCAGCAGCGTAGAGATTGGGAGAGGTCCTTCCACCGGGGAGCTGTTTTTT; CDR3aa: CASSVEIGRGPSTGELFF
v_gene: TRBV7-9; j_gene: TRBJ1-1; abundance: once; d_gene: TRBD1; CDR3nt: TGTGCCAGCAGCTCCGATTCCCAGGGGGCAGCTGAAGCTTTCTTT; CDR3aa: CASSSDSQGAAEAFF
v_gene: TRBV24-1; j_gene: TRBJ2-3; abundance: -; d_gene: TRBD2; CDR3nt: TGTGCCACCAGTGATACTTCGACTAGCGGGAGCACAGATACGCAGTATTTT; CDR3aa: CATSDTSTSGSTDTQYF
v_gene: TRBV9; j_gene: TRBJ2-7; abundance: -; d_gene: -; CDR3nt: TGTGCCAGCAGCGTAGGGATCCCGACCTACGAGCAGTACTTC; CDR3aa: CASSVGIPTYEQYF
v_gene: TRBV6-5; j_gene: TRBJ2-2; abundance: -; d_gene: TRBD2; CDR3nt: TGTGCCAGCAGCACTAGCGGGAACACCGGGGAGCTGTTTTTT; CDR3aa: CASSTSGNTGELFF
v_gene: TRBV6-5; j_gene: TRBJ1-2; abundance: -; d_gene: TRBD1; CDR3nt: TGTGCCAGCAGCTCCGACAGGGGATATGGCTACACCTTC; CDR3aa: CASSSDRGYGYTF
v_gene: TRBV6-2/TRBV6-3; j_gene: TRBJ1-5; abundance: -; d_gene: -; CDR3nt: TGTGCCAGCAGCCACGTCCCGGGACATTCCGGTAGCAATCAGCCCCAGCATTTT; CDR3aa: CASSHVPGHSGSNQPQHF
v_gene: TRBV4-1; j_gene: TRBJ2-7; abundance: once; d_gene: TRBD2; CDR3nt: TGCGCCAGCAGCCCCATAGCGGGAGTAATCCACGAGCAGTACTTC; CDR3aa: CASSPIAGVIHEQYF
v_gene: TRBV19; j_gene: TRBJ1-5; abundance: -; d_gene: -; CDR3nt: TGTGCCAGTAGTATAGAGGGGGACCTCGGCAGCAATCAGCCCCAGCATTTT; CDR3aa: CASSIEGDLGSNQPQHF
v_gene: TRBV28; j_gene: TRBJ2-1; abundance: -; d_gene: TRBD2; CDR3nt: TGTGCCAGCAGCAACAAAAGGGGACTAGCGGGAGGGCCTACCTACAATGAGCAGTTCTTC; CDR3aa: CASSNKRGLAGGPTYNEQFF
v_gene: TRBV18; j_gene: TRBJ1-1; abundance: -; d_gene: TRBD1; CDR3nt: TGTGCCAGCTCACTGGACAGGGGGCGAGGAGTCGCTGAAGCTTTCTTT; CDR3aa: CASSLDRGRGVAEAFF
v_gene: TRBV5-1; j_gene: TRBJ2-3; abundance: once; d_gene: TRBD1; CDR3nt: TGCGCCAGCAGCTCAGGGACAGGGGGTACAGATACGCAGTATTTT; CDR3aa: CASSSGTGGTDTQYF
v_gene: TRBV28; j_gene: TRBJ1-5; abundance: -; d_gene: TRBD1; CDR3nt: TGTGCCACCTTCGCCACAGGGGGCTTAGGCAATCAGCCCCAGCATTTT; CDR3aa: CATFATGGLGNQPQHF
v_gene: TRBV6-5; j_gene: TRBJ2-1; abundance: -; d_gene: TRBD2; CDR3nt: TGTGCCAGTAGAGCGGGAGCTAACAATGAGCAGTTCTTC; CDR3aa: CASRAGANNEQFF
v_gene: TRBV27; j_gene: TRBJ2-2; abundance: -; d_gene: -; CDR3nt: TGTGCCAGCACTCAGGAGGGGGCGGGGAAGGGAACCGGGGAGCTGTTTTTT; CDR3aa: CASTQEGAGKGTGELFF
v_gene: TRBV3-1/TRBV3-2; j_gene: TRBJ2-7; abundance: -; d_gene: TRBD2; CDR3nt: TGTGCCAGCAGTCCTGAAGCTCAGCGGGAGTTCTACGAGCAGTACTTC; CDR3aa: CASSPEAQREFYEQYF
v_gene: TRBV30; j_gene: TRBJ1-4; abundance: -; d_gene: -; CDR3nt: TGTGCCTGGAAATCGAGGGGCAGAAATGAAAAACTGTTTTTT; CDR3aa: CAWKSRGRNEKLFF
v_gene: TRBV3-1/TRBV3-2; j_gene: TRBJ1-2; abundance: -; d_gene: -; CDR3nt: TGTGCCAGCAGCAGCCGGACTGGTAACTATGGCTACACCTTC; CDR3aa: CASSSRTGNYGYTF
v_gene: TRBV7-3; j_gene: TRBJ2-2; abundance: -; d_gene: TRBD2; CDR3nt: TGTGCCAGCAGGTCTAGCGGGAGGGCCCCCACCGGGGAGCTGTTTTTT; CDR3aa: CASRSSGRAPTGELFF
v_gene: TRBV11-2; j_gene: TRBJ1-2; abundance: -; d_gene: -; CDR3nt: TGTGCCAGCAGCTTAGAAGGGGGTGGCTACACCTTC; CDR3aa: CASSLEGGGYTF
v_gene: TRBV25-1; j_gene: TRBJ1-3; abundance: -; d_gene: -; CDR3nt: TGTGCCAGCAGTGAATCCCAGGGTTTCTCTGGAAACACCATATATTTT; CDR3aa: CASSESQGFSGNTIYF
v_gene: TRBV9; j_gene: TRBJ1-4; abundance: -; d_gene: -; CDR3nt: TGTGCCAGCAGCCCCCCCAATAATGAAAAACTGTTTTTT; CDR3aa: CASSPPNNEKLFF
v_gene: TRBV15; j_gene: TRBJ1-2; abundance: -; d_gene: -; CDR3nt: TGTGCCACCAGCAGAGATTTAGTTTCTGGCTACACCTTC; CDR3aa: CATSRDLVSGYTF
v_gene: TRBV18; j_gene: TRBJ1-2; abundance: -; d_gene: -; CDR3nt: TGTGCCAGCTCACCACTTCCGCTGGATTTGGACGCTGGCTACACCTTC; CDR3aa: CASSPLPLDLDAGYTF
v_gene: TRBV18; j_gene: TRBJ2-7; abundance: -; d_gene: TRBD1; CDR3nt: TGTGCCAGCTCCGGGGAGGGACAGGGAAGCGCCTACGAGCAGTACTTC; CDR3aa: CASSGEGQGSAYEQYF
v_gene: TRBV5-4; j_gene: TRBJ2-3; abundance: -; d_gene: -; CDR3nt: TGTGCCAGCAGCTTGGCCCGTGGCGGGAGCACAGATACGCAGTATTTT; CDR3aa: CASSLARGGSTDTQYF
v_gene: TRBV9; j_gene: TRBJ2-5; abundance: -; d_gene: TRBD1; CDR3nt: TGTGCCAGCAGCGCCGACAGGGTTTTGCACTTC; CDR3aa: CASSADRVLHF
v_gene: TRBV6-5; j_gene: TRBJ2-7; abundance: -; d_gene: -; CDR3nt: TGTGCCAGCACTTATACATGGGGCAGTGCCTACGAGCAGTACTTC; CDR3aa: CASTYTWGSAYEQYF
v_gene: TRBV19; j_gene: TRBJ2-3; abundance: few; d_gene: -; CDR3nt: TGTGCCACCTCCATGGGGGTCACAGATACGCAGTATTTT; CDR3aa: CATSMGVTDTQYF
v_gene: TRBV29-1; j_gene: TRBJ1-1; abundance: few; d_gene: -; CDR3nt: TGCAGCGTTGAAGAACCGGCCATAAACACTGAAGCTTTCTTT; CDR3aa: CSVEEPAINTEAFF
v_gene: TRBV28; j_gene: TRBJ1-3; abundance: -; d_gene: -; CDR3nt: TGTGCCAGCGAAGATATAAGCTCTGGAAACACCATATATTTT; CDR3aa: CASEDISSGNTIYF
v_gene: TRBV10-3; j_gene: TRBJ1-2; abundance: -; d_gene: -; CDR3nt: TGTGCCATCAGCCGAGGAGGGAACTATGGCTACACCTTC; CDR3aa: CAISRGGNYGYTF
v_gene: TRBV5-8; j_gene: TRBJ1-2; abundance: -; d_gene: -; CDR3nt: TGTGCCAGCAGCTTGAGGGGGGGCAGGACGATTGACTATGGCTACACCTTC; CDR3aa: CASSLRGGRTIDYGYTF
v_gene: TRBV5-1; j_gene: TRBJ2-7; abundance: once; d_gene: TRBD1; CDR3nt: TGCGCCAGCAGCTTGGAAACAGGGGGCAGCTACGAGCAGTACTTC; CDR3aa: CASSLETGGSYEQYF
v_gene: TRBV7-8; j_gene: TRBJ1-6; abundance: few; d_gene: -; CDR3nt: TGTGCCAGCAGCTTAGGGATAGGAAATTCACCCCTCCACTTT; CDR3aa: CASSLGIGNSPLHF
v_gene: TRBV28; j_gene: TRBJ2-7; abundance: -; d_gene: -; CDR3nt: TGTGCCAGCAACCCGGCGGTTGGTACGGACGAGCAGTACTTC; CDR3aa: CASNPAVGTDEQYF
v_gene: TRBV24-1; j_gene: TRBJ2-1; abundance: -; d_gene: -; CDR3nt: TGTGCCACCAGTTCTGTGAGCTCCTACAATGAGCAGTTCTTC; CDR3aa: CATSSVSSYNEQFF
v_gene: TRBV7-8; j_gene: TRBJ2-3; abundance: -; d_gene: -; CDR3nt: TGTGCCAGCAGCCGAGAGCGGGTGATGGATACGCAGTATTTT; CDR3aa: CASSRERVMDTQYF
v_gene: TRBV18; j_gene: TRBJ1-2; abundance: -; d_gene: TRBD1; CDR3nt: TGTGCCAGCTCACCCGGGGACAGGTTCCATGGCTACACCTTC; CDR3aa: CASSPGDRFHGYTF
v_gene: TRBV7-2; j_gene: TRBJ2-2; abundance: -; d_gene: -; CDR3nt: TGTGCCAGCAGCTCAATACGTGGGTCCGGGGAGCTGTTTTTT; CDR3aa: CASSSIRGSGELFF
v_gene: TRBV11-1; j_gene: TRBJ2-4; abundance: -; d_gene: -; CDR3nt: TGTGCCAGCAGCTCCGGGTGGGGAGGAGTAGAAAACATTCAGTACTTC; CDR3aa: CASSSGWGGVENIQYF
v_gene: TRBV7-8; j_gene: TRBJ1-1; abundance: -; d_gene: -; CDR3nt: TGTGCCAGCAGCTTAATTGAATTTAGGAACACTGAAGCTTTCTTT; CDR3aa: CASSLIEFRNTEAFF
v_gene: TRBV5-4; j_gene: TRBJ2-1; abundance: -; d_gene: TRBD2; CDR3nt: TGTGCCAGCAGCTCGATAGCGGGAGGGCCCCATGAGCAGTTCTTC; CDR3aa: CASSSIAGGPHEQFF
v_gene: TRBV4-1; j_gene: TRBJ1-1; abundance: -; d_gene: -; CDR3nt: TGCGCCAGCAGCCAGGAAGCAGGTTACAACACTGAAGCTTTCTTT; CDR3aa: CASSQEAGYNTEAFF
v_gene: TRBV30; j_gene: TRBJ2-1; abundance: -; d_gene: -; CDR3nt: TGTGCCTGGACAGGGGAATTGGGGGATGAGCAGTTCTTC; CDR3aa: CAWTGELGDEQFF
v_gene: TRBV5-1; j_gene: TRBJ1-3; abundance: -; d_gene: -; CDR3nt: TGCGCCAGCAGCCAACCCCCATCGGACACCATATATTTT; CDR3aa: CASSQPPSDTIYF
v_gene: TRBV5-1; j_gene: TRBJ2-2; abundance: -; d_gene: TRBD2; CDR3nt: TGCGCCAGCAGCTTGGGACTAGCGGGAGGGCCTGACGGGGAGCTGTTTTTT; CDR3aa: CASSLGLAGGPDGELFF
v_gene: TRBV5-1; j_gene: TRBJ1-2; abundance: -; d_gene: -; CDR3nt: TGCGCCAGCAGCTTGGATTACTATGGCTACACCTTC; CDR3aa: CASSLDYYGYTF
v_gene: TRBV7-2; j_gene: TRBJ2-7; abundance: -; d_gene: -; CDR3nt: TGTGCCAGCAGCACTCCTAGGCAGGGCTCCTATAAGTACGAGCAGTACTTC; CDR3aa: CASSTPRQGSYKYEQYF
v_gene: TRBV27; j_gene: TRBJ1-5; abundance: -; d_gene: TRBD1; CDR3nt: TGTGCCAGCGGAGGGGGCAGAGGGGTTAACCAGCCCCAGCATTTT; CDR3aa: CASGGGRGVNQPQHF